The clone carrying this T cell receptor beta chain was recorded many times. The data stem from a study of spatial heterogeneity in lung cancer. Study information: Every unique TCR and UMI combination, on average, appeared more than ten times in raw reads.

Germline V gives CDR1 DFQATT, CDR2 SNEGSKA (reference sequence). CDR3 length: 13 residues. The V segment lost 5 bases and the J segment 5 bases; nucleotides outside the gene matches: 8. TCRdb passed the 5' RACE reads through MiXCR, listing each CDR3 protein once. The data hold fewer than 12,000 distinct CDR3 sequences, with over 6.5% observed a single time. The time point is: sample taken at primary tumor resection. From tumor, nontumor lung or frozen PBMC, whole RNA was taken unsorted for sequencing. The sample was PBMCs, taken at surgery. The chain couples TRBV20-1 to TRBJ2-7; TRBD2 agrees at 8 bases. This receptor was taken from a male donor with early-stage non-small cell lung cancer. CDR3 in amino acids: CSAQLAASDEQYF. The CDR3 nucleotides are TGCAGTGCTCAACTAGCGGCCTCAGACGAGCAGTACTTC.